This T cell receptor (beta chain) is drawn from a study of blood T cells in healthy people across ages. PBMCs, at least 6 million per sample, were isolated. On this clonotype: The antigen is unknown.

Germline loops: CDR1 MNHEY, CDR2 SVGEGT. The CDR3 extends over 13 amino acids. The study, taken as a whole, reports: Unsorted PBMC input precluded a conclusive naive versus antigen-experienced comparison.

The second PCR ran roughly 6 to 11 cycles with a sample-barcoded 5' primer and J-beta primers. From the 5' RACE reads, TCRdb called clonotypes with MiXCR, one entry per CDR3 protein. The profile shows about 600,000 distinct CDR3 sequences, around 48% of them singletons. The sample comprised blood. The receptor's source is an elderly man in good health. This rearrangement joins TRBV6-2 or TRBV6-3 to TRBJ2-7; unclear D gene. The end of the DNA fits TRBJ2-5 better, so the J call may be wrong. The CDR3 DNA reads as TGTGCCAGCAGCGACGGGTCCCAAGAGACCCAGTACTTC. Protein sequence: CASSDGSQETQYF.